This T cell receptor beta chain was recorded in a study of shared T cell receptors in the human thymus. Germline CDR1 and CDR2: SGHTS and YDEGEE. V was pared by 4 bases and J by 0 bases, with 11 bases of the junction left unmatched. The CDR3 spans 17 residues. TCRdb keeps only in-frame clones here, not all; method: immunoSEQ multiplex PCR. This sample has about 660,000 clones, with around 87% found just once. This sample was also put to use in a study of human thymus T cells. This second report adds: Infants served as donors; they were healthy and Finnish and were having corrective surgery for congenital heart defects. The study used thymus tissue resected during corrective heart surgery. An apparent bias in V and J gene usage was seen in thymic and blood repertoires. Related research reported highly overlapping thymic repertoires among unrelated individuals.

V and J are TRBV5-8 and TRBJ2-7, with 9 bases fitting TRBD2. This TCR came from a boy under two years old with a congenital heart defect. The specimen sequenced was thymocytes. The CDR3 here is CASSDQPRSGSSYEQYF. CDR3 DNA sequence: TGTGCCAGCAGCGATCAACCCCGTAGCGGGAGCTCCTACGAGCAGTACTTC.